The sequence of this T cell receptor (beta chain) was determined in a study of T cells in Graves' hyperthyroidism and ophthalmopathy. Findings and caveats of the study: Most thyroid clonotypes expanded above 0.001 were also detected in blood.

The study enrolled patients aged 18 to 65 with newly diagnosed hyperthyroidism of under 2 months' duration. This clonotype was counted between two and nine times. Antigen unknown. The CDR3 consists of 17 residues. V lost 4 bases and J lost 0, with 16 bases in between. From germline, CDR1 is SEHNR and CDR2 FQNEAQ (reference sequence). The CDR3 regions of TCR beta were amplified from RNA transcripts. The TCR CDR3 was amplified in a first-round RT-PCR using the HTBI primer set. A single record per CDR3 protein comes from TCRdb applying MiXCR to the multiplex PCR reads. The profile shows some 600,000 distinct CDR3 sequences, roughly 14% of them singletons.

The origin of this receptor is a woman aged 25 to 39 with Graves' hyperthyroidism that later progressed to Graves' ophthalmopathy. The sequenced sample consisted of blood. The chain is built from TRBV7-9 and TRBJ1-3; TRBD1 is a possible D gene (5 bases). This CDR3 is CASSSGLGTGSGNTIYF. In DNA, the CDR3 is TGTGCCAGCAGCTCTGGATTGGGAACAGGCTCTGGAAACACCATATATTTT.